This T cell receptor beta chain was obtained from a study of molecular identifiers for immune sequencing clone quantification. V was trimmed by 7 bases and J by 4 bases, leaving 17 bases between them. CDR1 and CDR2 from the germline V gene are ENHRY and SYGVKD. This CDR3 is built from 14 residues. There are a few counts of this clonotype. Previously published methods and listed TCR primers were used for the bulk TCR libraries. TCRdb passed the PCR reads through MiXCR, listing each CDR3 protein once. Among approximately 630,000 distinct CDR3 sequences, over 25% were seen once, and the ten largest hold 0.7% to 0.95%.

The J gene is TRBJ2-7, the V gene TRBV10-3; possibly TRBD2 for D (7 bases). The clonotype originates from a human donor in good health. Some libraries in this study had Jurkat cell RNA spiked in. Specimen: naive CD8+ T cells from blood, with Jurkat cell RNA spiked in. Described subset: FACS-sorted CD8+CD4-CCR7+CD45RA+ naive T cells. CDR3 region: CAITEGGGSYEQYF. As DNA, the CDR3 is TGTGCCATCACCGAAGGGGGGGGAAGTTACGAGCAGTACTTC.